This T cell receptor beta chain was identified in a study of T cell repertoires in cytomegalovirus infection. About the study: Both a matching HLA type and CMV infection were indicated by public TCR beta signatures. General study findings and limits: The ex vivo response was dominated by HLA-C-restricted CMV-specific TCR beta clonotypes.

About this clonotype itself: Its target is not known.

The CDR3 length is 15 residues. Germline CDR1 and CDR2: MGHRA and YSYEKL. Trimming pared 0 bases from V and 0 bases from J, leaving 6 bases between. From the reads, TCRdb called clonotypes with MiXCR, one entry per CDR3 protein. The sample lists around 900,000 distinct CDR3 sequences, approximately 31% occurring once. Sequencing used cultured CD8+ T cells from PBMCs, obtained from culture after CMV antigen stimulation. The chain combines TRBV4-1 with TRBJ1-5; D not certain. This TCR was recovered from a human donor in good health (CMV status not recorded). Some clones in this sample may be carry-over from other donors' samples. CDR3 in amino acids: CASSQESYSNQPQHF. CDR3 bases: TGCGCCAGCAGCCAAGAGAGTTATAGCAATCAGCCCCAGCATTTT.